These 32 T cell receptor beta chains originate from one sample sequenced in a study of T cell repertoires in cytomegalovirus infection. TCRdb reanalysed the reads using MiXCR and keeps one entry per CDR3 protein. Here the sample spans about 740,000 distinct CDR3 sequences, approximately 40% being singletons. Sequenced: PBMCs. Receptor source: a human donor in good health (CMV status not recorded). Some clones in this sample may be carry-over from other donors' samples.

The rearrangement links TRBV7-6 to TRBJ1-4; no clear D. This CDR3 is built from 14 residues. The germline gives CDR1 SGHVS, CDR2 FNYEAQ. V was shortened by 5 bases and J by 6 bases, with 13 bases between the two germline ends. CDR3 loop: CASSPGPVDEKLFF. The CDR3 coding sequence is TGTGCCAGCAGCCCCGGACCCGTGGATGAAAAACTGTTTTTT.

The CDR3 reads CASSAGTGDSPLHF. CDR3 nucleotides: TGTGCCAGCAGTGCCGGGACAGGGGATTCACCCCTCCACTTT. The chain uses TRBV7-6 and TRBJ1-6, with 10 bases aligning to TRBD1. This CDR3 has 14 amino acids. After removal of 6 bases from V and 8 bases from J, the junction contained 4 bases not matched to a gene. Germline-derived CDR1 and CDR2 are SGHVS and FNYEAQ.

In the case of this clonotype: The junction departs from germline at one end; a sequencing error may be responsible. The chain is built from TRBV4-1 and TRBJ2-3; D may be TRBD1 (5 bases). This CDR3 contains 14 residues. Per the germline V gene, CDR1 is MGHRA and CDR2 is YSYEKL. CDR3 nucleotide sequence: TGTGCCAGCAGCCAAGCACAGGCCTTGGATACGCAGTATTTT. Translated: CASSQAQALDTQYF.

V is TRBV6-1 and J is TRBJ2-1; D ambiguous. Germline V gene data show CDR1 as MNHNS and CDR2 as SASEGT. Trimming shortened V by 8 bases and J by 2 bases, and 10 bases separated the two germline ends. The length of the CDR3 is 13 residues. The CDR3: CASGLGTYNEQFF. The DNA for the CDR3 is TGTGCCAGCGGCTTAGGAACCTACAATGAGCAGTTCTTC.

V gene TRBV24-1 combines with J gene TRBJ2-3; no reliable D call. CDR1 and CDR2 from the germline V gene are KGHDR and SFDVKD. The CDR3 length is 15 residues. V lost 5 bases, J lost 1 base, and 12 bases lay in between. CDR3 amino acids: CATSVSQSGTDTQYF. DNA for the CDR3: TGTGCCACCAGTGTGTCACAGAGTGGCACAGATACGCAGTATTTT.

The chain uses TRBV7-9 and TRBJ1-6; 7 bases fit TRBD1. The CDR3 has 16 amino acids. J was trimmed by 8 bases and V by 5 bases; bases with no gene match: 12. CDR1 and CDR2 from the germline V gene are SEHNR and FQNEAQ (reference sequence). In DNA, the CDR3 is TGTGCCAGCAGCCGACTCCTGGACAGGATGGATTCACCCCTCCACTTT. It yields the protein CASSRLLDRMDSPLHF. The entire variable domain, with the rest obtained from reference TRBV7-9 and TRBJ1-6, is as follows: DTGVSQNPRHKITKRGQNVTFRCDPISEHNRLYWYRQTLGQGPEFLTYFQNEAQLEKSRLLSDRFSAERPKGSFSTLEIQRTEQGDSAMYLCASSRLLDRMDSPLHFGNGTRLTVT.

This clonotype has a handful of counts. The chain has TRBV19 and TRBJ1-5; the D is unclear. This CDR3 has 13 amino acids. Trimming took off 6 bases at V and 6 bases at J, with 12 bases between the two ends. Germline-derived CDR1 and CDR2 are LNHDA and SQIVND (reference sequence). In DNA, the CDR3 is TGTGCCAGTAGGATAAAGGGTTTTCAGCCCCAGCATTTT. Its translation: CASRIKGFQPQHF.

V and J are TRBV27 and TRBJ2-2; D might be TRBD2 (5 bases). Deletions cut 7 bases from V and 6 bases from J, with 15 bases between. The CDR3 sequence is 14 residues long. Germline CDR1 is MNHEY and CDR2 is SMNVEV (reference sequence). The CDR3 nucleotides read TGTGCCAGCAACTGGAGGCTTTTTTCCGGGGAGCTGTTTTTT. Amino acids: CASNWRLFSGELFF.

The J gene is TRBJ2-1, the V gene TRBV6-5; a weak D match, TRBD1 (5 bases). Germline CDR1 and CDR2: MNHEY and SVGAGI. The CDR3 length is 14 residues. V was pared by 2 bases and J by 2 bases, with 7 bases between. The CDR3 sequence: CASSYDSTYNEQFF. CDR3 nucleotides: TGTGCCAGCAGTTACGACAGCACCTACAATGAGCAGTTCTTC.

This clonotype came up once. One end of the junction does not line up with germline, which may come from a read error. CDR3 region: CASSSGTGSNQTQNF. The CDR3 region has the DNA TGTGCCAGCAGCTCAGGGACAGGTAGCAATCAGACCCAGAATTTT. This chain links TRBV7-8 with TRBJ1-5; 8 bases are a match to TRBD1. The germline CDR1 and CDR2 sequences are SGHVS and FQNEAQ. The CDR3 loop spans 15 amino acids.

This clonotype has more than one count but fewer than ten. CDR3 in amino acids: CASTGPRGSSNQPQHF. The CDR3 DNA reads TGTGCCAGCACCGGACCCAGGGGTTCTAGCAATCAGCCCCAGCATTTT. The chain links TRBV28 to TRBJ1-5; D might be TRBD1 (6 bases). Germline CDR1 MDHEN, CDR2 SYDVKM. V was trimmed by 7 bases and J by 0 bases, leaving 16 bases between them. The CDR3 length is 16 residues.

V gene TRBV27 combines with J gene TRBJ2-7; D possibly matches TRBD1 or TRBD2 (5 bases each). V was trimmed by 5 bases and J by 2 bases, leaving 13 bases between them. The CDR3 loop spans 14 amino acids. The V gene's germline CDR1 is MNHEY and CDR2 SMNVEV (reference sequence). As DNA, the CDR3 is TGTGCCAGCAGTCGATCCGGGGCCACCTACGAGCAGTACTTC. It translates to CASSRSGATYEQYF.

This chain connects TRBV20-1 to TRBJ2-5, with D maybe TRBD1 (6 bases). V lost 6 bases and J lost 4, with 15 bases in between. Germline V gene sequence: CDR1 DFQATT, CDR2 SNEGSKA (reference sequence). This CDR3 is built from 13 residues. The DNA for the CDR3 is TGCAGTGCAAGGGGGTTTTTACGAGAGACCCAGTACTTC. Its translation is CSARGFLRETQYF.

This clonotype was seen repeatedly, ten times or more. The chain has TRBV7-2 and TRBJ2-7; TRBD2 agrees at 9 bases. V shed 1 base, J shed 6 bases, and the junction held 7 bases outside the gene matches. Germline assignment: CDR1 SGHTA and CDR2 FQGNSA. The CDR3 runs 15 residues. The CDR3 bases are TGTGCCAGCAGCTTAGTAGGTCTAGCGGGATCCGAGCAGTACTTC. Amino acids: CASSLVGLAGSEQYF.

The chain joins TRBV12-3 or TRBV12-4 to TRBJ2-1, with 11 nucleotides matching TRBD2. This CDR3 comprises 16 residues. V lost 6 bases, J lost 0 bases, and 4 bases stayed unmatched. CDR3 region: CASSGLAGRSYNEQFF. CDR3 sequence (DNA): TGTGCCAGCAGCGGACTAGCGGGCCGCTCCTACAATGAGCAGTTCTTC.

V and J are TRBV5-5 and TRBJ1-5, with D uncertain. The V and J ends lost 4 bases and 3 bases respectively, with 17 bases between them. The CDR3 is 16 amino acids. Germline CDR1 SGHKS, CDR2 YYEKEE (reference sequence). The CDR3 DNA reads as TGTGCCAGCAGCCCTTTTGTACCGGGATCCAATCAGCCCCAGCATTTT. Translated: CASSPFVPGSNQPQHF.

This clonotype occurred a few times. The V call is TRBV20-1, the J call TRBJ2-1; 11 bases line up with TRBD2. V was clipped by 7 bases and J by 4 bases; unmatched bases: 3. Germline-derived CDR1 and CDR2 are DFQATT and SNEGSKA (reference sequence). This CDR3 contains 13 residues. CDR3 in amino acids: CSVRTSGYNEQFF. The DNA of the CDR3 is TGCAGTGTCAGGACTAGCGGGTACAATGAGCAGTTCTTC.

The chain is built from TRBV27 and TRBJ1-2; the D gene is possibly TRBD1 (5 bases). Trimming left V 4 bases short and J 0 bases short, with 18 bases between. Germline V gene lookup returns CDR1 MNHEY and CDR2 SMNVEV (reference sequence). This CDR3 is 17 amino acids long. CDR3 amino acids: CASSSMGLERSNYGYTF. The CDR3, as DNA: TGTGCCAGCAGTTCCATGGGACTTGAAAGGTCTAACTATGGCTACACCTTC.

The chain joins TRBV19 to TRBJ1-1; 8 nucleotides match TRBD1. This CDR3 spans 16 amino acids. Trimming removed 5 bases from V and 1 base from J; junction bases left unmatched: 9. The germline gives CDR1 LNHDA, CDR2 SQIVND (reference sequence). This CDR3 is CASSPQGAFKNTEAFF. The CDR3 nucleotides are TGTGCCAGTAGTCCTCAGGGGGCTTTTAAGAACACTGAAGCTTTCTTT.

The chain couples TRBV27 to TRBJ2-3; TRBD2 agrees at 8 bases. Per germline, CDR1 MNHEY and CDR2 SMNVEV (reference sequence). V trimming: 5 bases; J trimming: 2 bases; junction bases outside the gene matches: 9. This CDR3 contains 16 residues. The DNA for the CDR3 is TGTGCCAGCAGTCCCCTCCGGGGGGGCCTCACAGATACGCAGTATTTT. Protein product: CASSPLRGGLTDTQYF.

This clonotype turned up a few times. The gene calls are TRBV7-3 and TRBJ2-1; the D gene is possibly TRBD1 (5 bases). The CDR3 loop spans 14 amino acids. Germline loops: CDR1 SGHTA, CDR2 FQGTGA. Trimming left V 7 bases short and J 3 bases short, with 13 bases between. For the CDR3, the DNA is TGTGCCAGCAACCTAGGTAGGGGCTACAATGAGCAGTTCTTC. Protein product: CASNLGRGYNEQFF.

The sample holds many counts of this clonotype. The V gene is TRBV27, the J gene TRBJ2-7, with D unresolved. The V end was cut by 2 bases, the J end by 0 bases, with 5 bases between. The CDR3 has 13 amino acids. Germline CDR1 is MNHEY and CDR2 is SMNVEV (reference sequence). CDR3 nucleotides: TGTGCCAGCAGTTTACGGGTCTCCTACGAGCAGTACTTC. It codes for CASSLRVSYEQYF.

CDR3 residues: CASSLGGGARETQYF. The CDR3 DNA sequence: TGTGCCAGCAGTTTAGGCGGGGGGGCCCGGGAGACCCAGTACTTC. The chain couples TRBV27 to TRBJ2-5, with 9 bases fitting TRBD2. Per germline, CDR1 MNHEY and CDR2 SMNVEV (reference sequence). The length of the CDR3 is 15 residues. V lost 2 bases to trimming and J lost 5 bases; unmatched junction nucleotides: 6.

In this sample, this clonotype turned up many times. The chain recombines TRBV28 with TRBJ2-1; a possible D gene is TRBD1 (6 bases). The V end lost 3 bases, the J end lost 2 bases, and 14 bases lay between the germline ends. The CDR3 sequence is 16 residues long. Germline lookup yields CDR1 MDHEN and CDR2 SYDVKM. CDR3 sequence (DNA): TGTGCCAGCAGTTTTGAATCCGGGGACACCTACAATGAGCAGTTCTTC. This codes for CASSFESGDTYNEQFF.

V is TRBV14 and J is TRBJ1-2; D is possibly TRBD1 (6 bases). From germline, CDR1 is SGHDN and CDR2 FVKESK. Deletions cut 6 bases from V and 3 bases from J, with 14 bases between. The CDR3 loop spans 14 amino acids. As DNA, the CDR3 is TGTGCCAGCAGAAAAAACAGGGATCACTATGGCTACACCTTC. Amino acids: CASRKNRDHYGYTF.

This clonotype was seen a handful of times. V is TRBV11-2 and J is TRBJ1-1; D perhaps matches TRBD1 (5 bases). Germline V gene sequence: CDR1 SGHAT, CDR2 FQNNGV. The CDR3 is 16 residues long. V lost 5 bases, J lost 0 bases, and 16 bases lay in between. CDR3 residues: CASSPSGAAMNTEAFF. As DNA, the CDR3 is TGTGCCAGCAGCCCGTCCGGGGCAGCTATGAACACTGAAGCTTTCTTT.

This clonotype was counted a few times. The chain has TRBV4-1 and TRBJ1-2; possible D gene TRBD1, 5 bases. CDR1 is MGHRA and CDR2 is YSYEKL in the germline V gene. The CDR3 runs to 15 residues. V shed 3 bases and J shed 1 base, with 12 bases lying between them. The CDR3 nucleotides read TGCGCCAGCAGCCATCTCCCCCAGGGTAACTATGGCTACACCTTC. Translated: CASSHLPQGNYGYTF.

The chain carries TRBV28 and TRBJ1-5, with 10 bases matching TRBD1. The V gene end was trimmed by 6 bases and the J gene end by 7 bases; junction bases not matched to a gene: 15. Germline CDR1 and CDR2: MDHEN and SYDVKM. The CDR3 has 17 residues. The chain's CDR3 is CASSPYSGQGFGQPQHF. CDR3 in DNA: TGTGCCAGCAGCCCGTATTCGGGACAGGGGTTTGGGCAGCCCCAGCATTTT.

This clonotype was recorded a few times. V gene TRBV30 combines with J gene TRBJ1-6, with TRBD1 identical over 9 bases. CDR3 size: 13 residues. Per germline, CDR1 GTSNPN and CDR2 SVGIG (reference sequence). V lost 3 bases, J lost 8 bases, and 2 bases stayed unmatched. CDR3 sequence (DNA): TGTGCCTGGAGGCGACAGGGGGATTCACCCCTCCACTTT. This encodes CAWRRQGDSPLHF.

The sample holds a few counts of this clonotype. The chain links TRBV6-2 or TRBV6-3 to TRBJ1-5, with D unresolved. V was pared by 6 bases and J by 7 bases, with 10 bases between. CDR3 length: 12 residues. The V gene's germline CDR1 is MNHEY and CDR2 SVGEGT. CDR3 nucleotides: TGTGCCAGCAGGGAAGAACACCAGCCCCAGCATTTT. This gives the protein CASREEHQPQHF.

This clonotype was seen only a few times. The gene calls are TRBV7-9 and TRBJ1-2, with a weak D call TRBD1 (6 bases). The germline gives CDR1 SEHNR, CDR2 FQNEAQ (reference sequence). CDR3 length: 15 amino acids. V dropped 5 bases and J dropped 0 bases, with 13 bases sitting between them. CDR3 bases: TGTGCCAGCAGCCCCGACAGGATGACTAACTATGGCTACACCTTC. It yields the protein CASSPDRMTNYGYTF. Full variable domain (outside the CDR3, taken from reference TRBV7-9 and TRBJ1-2): DTGVSQNPRHKITKRGQNVTFRCDPISEHNRLYWYRQTLGQGPEFLTYFQNEAQLEKSRLLSDRFSAERPKGSFSTLEIQRTEQGDSAMYLCASSPDRMTNYGYTFGSGTRLTVV.

The chain recombines TRBV12-3 or TRBV12-4 with TRBJ2-3; unclear D gene. CDR3 length: 15 amino acids. Trimming removed 5 bases at V and 0 bases at J, with 12 bases between. CDR3 residues: CASSAWQSSTDTQYF. CDR3 nucleotides: TGTGCCAGCAGTGCTTGGCAGTCTAGCACAGATACGCAGTATTTT.